These 7 T cell receptor beta chains share one sample of origin, sequenced in a study of T cells in Graves' hyperthyroidism and ophthalmopathy. Amplification of TCR beta CDR3 regions was performed using RNA transcripts as template. Primed by the HTBI set, a first-round RT-PCR was run on the TCR CDR3. TCRdb passed the multiplex PCR reads through MiXCR, listing each CDR3 protein once. This sample has under 700,000 distinct CDR3 sequences; around 45% occur once, and the top ten carry roughly 8.2%. Sequencing was done on a sample of peripheral blood or thyroid tissue (not recorded which). The receptor set was obtained from a young woman with Graves' hyperthyroidism.

This clonotype was observed a few times. The CDR3 does not end in the conserved phenylalanine or tryptophan, so this is likely a read error. This chain connects TRBV7-9 to TRBJ1-5; D call uncertain. The germline gives CDR1 SEHNR, CDR2 FQNEAQ (reference sequence). The CDR3 consists of 13 residues. V was trimmed by 1 base and J by 3 bases, leaving 4 bases between them. For the CDR3, the DNA is TGTGCCAGCAGCTTAGGGACCAATCAGCCCCAGCATCCT. As protein: CASSLGTNQPQHP.

This clonotype was seen at least ten times. This sequence joins TRBV10-2 and TRBJ1-1; D remains unclear. CDR3 length: 13 amino acids. Between the trimmed V and J ends, which lost 9 bases and 1 base, there was a span of 12 bases. Germline V gives CDR1 WSHSY, CDR2 SAAADI. The CDR3 region has the DNA TGCGCCAGTGCAGAATCGAGGAACACTGAAGCTTTCTTT. It specifies CASAESRNTEAFF.

V usage is TRBV12-3 or TRBV12-4 and J usage is TRBJ1-2; 10 bases align to TRBD1. The CDR3 totals 13 residues. V gave up 3 bases and J gave up 8 bases; unmatched junction bases: 3. Written as DNA, the CDR3 is TGTGCCAGCAGTTTCGGGACAGGGGAGGGCTACACCTTC. Translating gives CASSFGTGEGYTF.

The CDR3 loop is CSAAPQFRAFF. CDR3 coding DNA: TGCAGTGCTGCCCCCCAGTTCCGAGCTTTCTTT. The V and J genes are TRBV20-1 and TRBJ1-1; D is ambiguous. Germline CDR1 and CDR2: DFQATT and SNEGSKA (reference sequence). V dropped 5 bases and J dropped 10 bases, with 14 bases sitting between them. The CDR3 has 11 amino acids.

The chain links TRBV7-9 to TRBJ2-7, with 10 bases fitting TRBD2. Trimming removed 3 bases from V and 3 bases from J; junction bases left unmatched: 5. This CDR3 region has 15 residues. Germline V gene lookup returns CDR1 SEHNR and CDR2 FQNEAQ (reference sequence). In nucleotides, the CDR3 is TGTGCCAGCAGCTTGAGCGGGAGGGAAAGCTACGAGCAGTACTTC. Residues: CASSLSGRESYEQYF.

The genes are TRBV4-2 and TRBJ2-5, with D tentatively TRBD1 or TRBD2 (5 bases each). This CDR3 is built from 13 residues. Germline CDR1 reads LGHNA; CDR2 reads YNFKEQ. Trimming took 4 bases from V and 10 from J, leaving 16 bases between them. Written as DNA, the CDR3 is TGTGCCAGCAGCCTTACGGCAAGAGGGGTCCAGTACTTC. Encoded protein: CASSLTARGVQYF.

J is TRBJ1-3 and V is TRBV20-1; 7 bases match TRBD1. The J segment lost 0 bases and the V segment lost 0 bases, leaving 8 bases of the junction unmatched. This CDR3 region has 17 residues. The germline V gene has CDR1 DFQATT and CDR2 SNEGSKA (reference sequence). For the CDR3, the DNA is TGCAGTGCTAGAGATCAAGGACAGGACTTCTCTGGAAACACCATATATTTT. Protein: CSARDQGQDFSGNTIYF.